The clone carrying this T cell receptor (beta chain) was detected only a few times. Its specificity is not known. These data originate in a study of T cells after yellow fever vaccination. Study-level results: The booster saw the reappearance of most primary-vaccination clones (around 96% CD4, roughly 90% CD8). A secondary response was less intense yet reached its peak sooner, at day 5 versus 15.

One entry per CDR3 protein, called by TCRdb with MiXCR from the 5' RACE reads. The sample carries 90,000 to 130,000 distinct CDR3 sequences, 7% to 8.5% recorded once. Per the germline V gene, CDR1 is SGHVS and CDR2 is FQNEAQ. CDR3 size: 16 residues. Trimming took off 5 bases at V and 2 bases at J, with 15 bases between the two ends. The clonotype originates from a man aged 30 to 45 who received the YFV17D yellow fever vaccine. The gene calls are TRBV7-8 and TRBJ2-2; possibly TRBD1 for D (5 bases). The sample consisted of CD8+ T cells sorted from PBMCs, taken 45 days after the yellow fever booster vaccination. CDR3 loop: CASSPLEGENTGELFF. Here the CDR3 DNA reads TGTGCCAGCAGCCCCTTAGAAGGGGAAAACACCGGGGAGCTGTTTTTT.